A single sample is the source of the 25 T cell receptor beta chains below, sequenced in a study of regulatory T cells in long-lasting Graves disease. Described time point: newly diagnosed GD, antithyroid drugs for less than 3 months. PBMC-derived RNA was used for the TCR library. Construction of TCR beta libraries relied on iRepertoire HTBI primers and on Arm-PCR targeting CDR3 regions. Using its own MiXCR run on the multiplex PCR reads, TCRdb lists one record per CDR3 protein. The table includes 350,000 to 450,000 distinct CDR3 sequences, about 16% detected once. These data were also reused for a study on T cells in Graves' hyperthyroidism and ophthalmopathy.

This sample comprised peripheral blood mononuclear cells (PBMCs), obtained at new diagnosis, from a patient treated with antithyroid drugs. These receptors were collected from a woman aged 30 to 39 with Graves disease.

This clonotype has a handful of counts. The V call is TRBV20-1, the J call TRBJ1-2; perhaps TRBD1 as D (6 bases). The CDR3 consists of 13 residues. Germline V CDR1 and CDR2: DFQATT, SNEGSKA (reference sequence). The chain's CDR3 is CSTRLQGKDGYTF. The DNA of the CDR3 is TGCAGCACAAGGCTACAGGGAAAGGATGGCTACACCTTC.

This clonotype was counted between two and nine times. CDR3 sequence reads: CATSDIGERVGYTF. The CDR3 nucleotides are TGTGCCACCAGTGACATTGGGGAGAGGGTTGGCTACACCTTC. The chain recombines TRBV24-1 with TRBJ1-2, with D hard to call. The CDR3 is made up of 14 amino acids. Germline CDR1 KGHDR, CDR2 SFDVKD. The V gene lost 4 bases and the J gene lost 7 bases, with 15 bases spanning the gap.

This clonotype was observed a handful of times. J is TRBJ1-2 and V is TRBV2; the D is unclear. The CDR3 sequence is 12 residues long. Germline V gene sequence: CDR1 SNHLY, CDR2 FYNNEI. Trimming stripped 3 bases from V and 6 bases from J, with 8 bases between. The CDR3 DNA is TGTGCCAGCAGTGACCCCGGGCATGGCTACACCTTC. This encodes CASSDPGHGYTF.

This clonotype came up many times. The chain joins TRBV6-1 to TRBJ2-4; 8 nucleotides agree with TRBD1. The CDR3 sequence is 15 residues long. Germline CDR1 and CDR2: MNHNS and SASEGT. V dropped 7 bases and J dropped 0; count of bases not matched to a gene: 5. CDR3 nucleotides: TGTGCCAGCACTGGGACAGGCGTAGCCAAAAACATTCAGTACTTC. Translated, it gives CASTGTGVAKNIQYF.

Many counts were recorded for this clonotype. The genes are TRBV20-1 and TRBJ1-2, with D unresolved. The V gene lost 3 bases and the J gene lost 4 bases, with 9 bases spanning the gap. This CDR3 spans 12 amino acids. Germline-derived CDR1 and CDR2 are DFQATT and SNEGSKA (reference sequence). This CDR3 is CSASIHSYGYTF. CDR3 nucleotides: TGCAGTGCTAGTATCCATTCCTATGGCTACACCTTC.

This clonotype appeared a few times. The chain couples TRBV6-5 to TRBJ1-2, with D possibly matching TRBD1 (5 bases). CDR3 length: 16 residues. From germline, CDR1 is MNHEY and CDR2 SVGAGI. The V end lost 4 bases, the J end lost 4 bases, and 19 bases lay between the germline ends. The CDR3 nucleotides read TGTGCCAGCAGTTCTCCCGGAGGGGAAGATCCCTATGGCTACACCTTC. Its translation is CASSSPGGEDPYGYTF.

Of note for this clonotype: This may be a read error, as it is one base from a much larger clone. This sequence joins TRBV20-1 and TRBJ2-1; D possibly corresponds to TRBD2 (6 bases). CDR1 is DFQATT, CDR2 SNEGSKA, per germline (reference sequence). Trimming removed 7 bases from V and 13 bases from J, with 26 bases in between. There are 14 residues in the CDR3. DNA for the CDR3: TGCAGTGTTATCGAGCGGGCCCTGTATGAGACCCAGTTCTTC. Protein product: CSVIERALYETQFF.

The table lists this clonotype with many counts. The chain couples TRBV12-3 or TRBV12-4 to TRBJ1-5, with D maybe TRBD1 (5 bases). This CDR3 is built from 14 residues. Trimming removed 3 bases from V and 4 bases from J, with 10 bases in between. CDR3 coding DNA: TGTGCCAGCAGTTTCCAGGGTACAAATCAGCCCCAGCATTTT. This encodes CASSFQGTNQPQHF.

V and J are TRBV2 and TRBJ2-1; weak D call: TRBD1 (6 bases). This CDR3 spans 14 amino acids. Deletions cut 6 bases from V and 5 bases from J, with 14 bases between. Germline loops: CDR1 SNHLY, CDR2 FYNNEI. The CDR3 protein is CASRGGFFDNEQFF. The CDR3 bases are TGTGCCAGCAGAGGGGGTTTCTTTGACAATGAGCAGTTCTTC.

The V call is TRBV6-1, the J call TRBJ2-7; TRBD2 agrees at 10 bases. J was trimmed by 4 bases and V by 6 bases; bases with no gene match: 9. Germline V lookup: CDR1 MNHNS, CDR2 SASEGT. CDR3 length: 15 residues. Here the CDR3 DNA reads TGTGCCAGCAGACAGGCTAGCGGGAGTCATTACGAGCAGTACTTC. It specifies CASRQASGSHYEQYF.

This clonotype was detected many times. The chain couples TRBV11-2 to TRBJ2-3; 11 bases fit TRBD2. Germline V lookup: CDR1 SGHAT, CDR2 FQNNGV. V dropped 5 bases and J dropped 5; count of bases not matched to a gene: 9. The CDR3 has 16 amino acids. CDR3 amino acids: CASSPGTSGEGDTQYF. The CDR3 nucleotides are TGTGCCAGCAGCCCTGGGACTAGCGGAGAGGGAGATACGCAGTATTTT.

This clonotype was found many times. The chain uses TRBV18 and TRBJ2-7; D is possibly TRBD1 (5 bases). V gave up 3 bases and J gave up 4 bases, with 19 bases separating them. The CDR3 runs to 16 residues. The germline V gene has CDR1 KGHSH and CDR2 LQKENI. CDR3 coding DNA: TGTGCCAGCTCACCCGAGGATCGGAGCAGGGAATACGAGCAGTACTTC. Encoded protein: CASSPEDRSREYEQYF.

This clonotype was seen a few times. The chain carries TRBV6-1 and TRBJ1-1, with TRBD1 matching over 7 bases. The germline V gene has CDR1 MNHNS and CDR2 SASEGT. J was trimmed by 1 base and V by 8 bases; bases with no gene match: 7. The CDR3 consists of 14 residues. The CDR3 region has the DNA TGTGCCAGCGTAACGACAGGGTGGAACACTGAAGCTTTCTTT. It yields the protein CASVTTGWNTEAFF.

This clonotype has ten or more counts. This chain connects TRBV2 to TRBJ1-4; D is uncertain. The CDR3 has 14 residues. Germline values: CDR1 SNHLY, CDR2 FYNNEI. The V end lost 6 bases, the J end lost 10 bases, and 18 bases lay between the germline ends. The CDR3 reads CASRGGTEGGKLFF. Written as DNA, the CDR3 is TGTGCCAGCAGGGGCGGCACCGAGGGTGGAAAACTGTTTTTT.

This clonotype was seen many times. The chain employs TRBV18 and TRBJ2-1; D is perhaps TRBD2 (6 bases). This CDR3 region has 15 residues. From germline, CDR1 is KGHSH and CDR2 LQKENI. V gave up 4 bases and J gave up 8 bases, with 18 bases separating them. CDR3 nucleotide sequence: TGTGCCAGCTCACGCGCCTTGGGCGGGATGTATGAGCAGTTCTTC. Its protein product is CASSRALGGMYEQFF.

Ten or more counts support this clonotype. The genes are TRBV7-9 and TRBJ2-7; TRBD1 matches at 12 bases. Germline CDR1 is SEHNR and CDR2 is FQNEAQ (reference sequence). V lost 5 bases, J lost 4 bases, and 6 bases stayed unmatched. There are 15 residues in the CDR3. CDR3 sequence (DNA): TGTGCCAGCAGCCTTGGGACAGGGGGCGCGTACGAGCAGTACTTC. Protein: CASSLGTGGAYEQYF.

The V call is TRBV30, the J call TRBJ2-5; 9 bases align to TRBD2. The CDR3 sequence is 15 residues long. V shed 2 bases, J shed 4 bases, and the junction held 8 bases outside the gene matches. Germline V gives CDR1 GTSNPN, CDR2 SVGIG (reference sequence). The CDR3 sequence is CAWSTAGGPGETQYF. The CDR3 DNA reads as TGTGCCTGGAGTACGGCGGGAGGGCCGGGAGAGACCCAGTACTTC. The whole variable domain, remainder taken from reference TRBV30 and TRBJ2-5, is SQTIHQWPATLVQPVGSPLSLECTVEGTSNPNLYWYRQAAGRGLQLLFYSVGIGQISSEVPQNLSASRPQDRQFILSSKKLLLSDSGFYLCAWSTAGGPGETQYFGPGTRLLVL.

At least ten counts were recorded for this clonotype. This chain links TRBV12-3 or TRBV12-4 with TRBJ2-5; 12 bases fit TRBD1. V shed 4 bases and J 1 base; nucleotides not matched to a gene: 7. This CDR3 has 17 amino acids. CDR3 amino acids: CASSSSRDRGLQETQYF. The CDR3 nucleotides are TGTGCCAGCAGTTCATCCCGGGACAGGGGGCTCCAAGAGACCCAGTACTTC.

The table lists this clonotype with many counts. The chain carries TRBV11-2 and TRBJ2-2; 7 positions agree with TRBD2. The length of the CDR3 is 17 residues. The V gene's germline CDR1 is SGHAT and CDR2 FQNNGV. The V gene end was trimmed by 1 base and the J gene end by 7 bases; junction bases not matched to a gene: 12. DNA of the CDR3: TGTGCCAGCAGCTTAGGCCTAGCGGATTCTCGCGGCGGGGAGCTGTTTTTT. Translating gives CASSLGLADSRGGELFF.

In the case of this clonotype: A much larger clone sits a single nucleotide away, making a read error possible. This chain connects TRBV29-1 to TRBJ1-1, with a possible D match to TRBD1 (5 bases). Per germline, CDR1 SQVTM and CDR2 ANQGSEA. V gave up 7 bases and J gave up 7 bases, with 22 bases separating them. This CDR3 spans 14 amino acids. The CDR3 reads CSASPGRGRIEAFF. Written as DNA, the CDR3 is TGCAGCGCTTCACCCGGGAGGGGACGCATTGAAGCTTTCTTT.

The gene calls are TRBV5-1 and TRBJ2-7; 9 nucleotides agree with TRBD2. Germline trimming cut 1 base from V and 2 bases from J; bases unmatched to any gene: 19. Germline CDR1 is SGHRS and CDR2 is YFSETQ. This CDR3 spans 20 amino acids. The CDR3 DNA reads as TGCGCCAGCAGCTTGCGCCTTAGCGGGAGAGAGGTCCTTCGGCCCTACGAGCAGTACTTC. It translates to CASSLRLSGREVLRPYEQYF.

This clonotype was observed a few times. This chain joins TRBV7-9 and TRBJ2-5, with D tentatively TRBD1 or TRBD2 (6 bases each). The CDR3 sequence is 16 residues long. Germline CDR1 reads SEHNR; CDR2 reads FQNEAQ (reference sequence). With 4 bases removed from V and 2 bases from J, the gap between germline ends came to 17 bases. The CDR3 is CASSSRGTFAQETQYF. CDR3 nucleotides: TGTGCCAGCAGCTCTAGGGGGACTTTCGCTCAAGAGACCCAGTACTTC.

This clonotype occurred many times. This chain connects TRBV5-1 to TRBJ2-3; D perhaps matches TRBD1 (6 bases). Germline values: CDR1 SGHRS, CDR2 YFSETQ. Trimming cost V 5 bases and J 1 base, with 11 bases left between them. The CDR3 runs to 14 residues. Here the CDR3 reads CASSFGQRTDTQYF. In DNA, the CDR3 is TGCGCCAGCAGTTTCGGACAGCGCACAGATACGCAGTATTTT.

Only a few counts were recorded for this clonotype. One end of the junction fails to match germline, which may point to a read error. This chain links TRBV3-1 with TRBJ2-7; D perhaps matches TRBD2 (7 bases). The CDR3 runs to 18 residues. The V gene's germline CDR1 is LGHDT and CDR2 YNNKEL (reference sequence). CDR3 residues: CASSHTETGGRGGLEQYF. In DNA form, the CDR3 reads TGCGCCAGCAGCCACACCGAAACCGGGGGGCGGGGAGGTCTCGAGCAGTACTTC.

This clonotype was counted a few times. The CDR3 DNA reads as TGTGCCAGCAGCCCGGTGGGGGAAACAGATACGCAGTATTTT. It yields the protein CASSPVGETDTQYF. The V gene is TRBV7-3, the J gene TRBJ2-3; D possibly matches TRBD1 or TRBD2 (5 bases each). Germline V gene sequence: CDR1 SGHTA, CDR2 FQGTGA. With 5 bases removed from V and 3 bases from J, the gap between germline ends came to 12 bases. This CDR3 comprises 14 residues.